The 7 T cell receptor beta chains below come from one sample, sequenced in a study of T-cell memory formation after mild COVID-19. TCRdb called the 5' RACE reads again in MiXCR, with one record for every CDR3 protein. Of roughly 150,000 distinct CDR3 sequences detected, about 14% appear once; the ten largest clones hold 13% to 15%. What was sequenced was PBMCs or a T cell subset sorted from them (not recorded which). All receptors derive from an adult woman who had mild COVID-19 (a few samples of this study predate the infection). Cell type and time point are not known.

This clonotype was seen ten or more times. V gene TRBV12-3 or TRBV12-4 combines with J gene TRBJ2-5; a weak D match, TRBD1 (5 bases). V dropped 6 bases and J dropped 2 bases, with 19 bases sitting between them. This CDR3 spans 16 amino acids. CDR3 nucleotide sequence: TGTGCCAGCAGCCCAACGCAGGGTATTGGACAAGAGACCCAGTACTTC. Residues: CASSPTQGIGQETQYF.

This clonotype appeared a single time. The chain combines TRBV6-6 with TRBJ1-5; maybe TRBD1 (5 bases). This CDR3 comprises 15 residues. Trimming left V 6 bases short and J 0 bases short, with 12 bases between. CDR1 and CDR2 (germline): MNHNY, SVGAGI (reference sequence). This CDR3 reads CASSEMGVSNQPQHF. CDR3 sequence (DNA): TGTGCCAGCAGCGAAATGGGGGTTAGCAATCAGCCCCAGCATTTT.

The chain is built from TRBV12-3 or TRBV12-4 and TRBJ2-7, with no clear D. Deletions cut 5 bases from V and 2 bases from J, with 13 bases between. The CDR3 extends over 14 amino acids. This CDR3 is CASSMGAEAYEQYF. CDR3 DNA sequence: TGTGCCAGCAGTATGGGCGCGGAAGCCTACGAGCAGTACTTC.

This clonotype was seen more than once but under ten times. This chain connects TRBV18 to TRBJ2-2; the match to TRBD2 covers 7 bases. Per the germline V gene, CDR1 is KGHSH and CDR2 is LQKENI. The CDR3 runs 17 residues. Unmatched junction bases numbered 8, after V lost 0 bases and J lost 4 bases. As DNA, the CDR3 is TGTGCCAGCTCACCACCTATACTGCGGGGGATCACCGGGGAGCTGTTTTTT. It encodes CASSPPILRGITGELFF.

The chain employs TRBV19 and TRBJ2-7, with 8 bases lining up with TRBD1. The junction had 7 bases not matched to a gene; V was cut back by 5 bases and J by 4 bases. The length of the CDR3 is 14 residues. Germline V gives CDR1 LNHDA, CDR2 SQIVND (reference sequence). CDR3 in DNA: TGTGCCAGTAGTCCACGGACAGGGTTGTACGAGCAGTACTTC. Its translation: CASSPRTGLYEQYF.

The rearrangement uses TRBV12-3 or TRBV12-4 and TRBJ2-2; D gene ambiguous. V lost 4 bases and J lost 6, with 9 bases in between. The CDR3 loop spans 13 amino acids. CDR3 residues: CASSYLGAGELFF. The CDR3 DNA is TGTGCCAGCAGTTACCTTGGTGCCGGGGAGCTGTTTTTT.

The chain is built from TRBV7-6 and TRBJ2-5, with unresolved D. Germline V CDR1 and CDR2: SGHVS, FNYEAQ. Trimming removed 3 bases at V and 5 bases at J, with 10 bases between. The CDR3 length is 13 residues. CDR3: CASSFPVLETQYF. CDR3 DNA: TGTGCCAGCAGCTTTCCAGTATTGGAGACCCAGTACTTC.